The TCR beta chain described here comes from a study of blood T cells in healthy people across ages. PCR was performed a second time for about 6 to 12 cycles using a sample-barcoded 5' primer and a J-beta primer mix. TCRdb used MiXCR to reprocess the 5' RACE reads, holding one entry per CDR3 protein. This sample carries 540,000 or so distinct CDR3 sequences, less than 25% of them seen once, and the ten largest clones take around 10%. Study-level points and caveats: The percentage of naive T cells correlated strongly with TCR beta diversity.

CDR3 length equals 15 residues. Germline trimming cut 4 bases from V and 2 bases from J; bases unmatched to any gene: 7. In germline, CDR1 is DFQATT, CDR2 SNEGSKA (reference sequence). This clonotype has only a few counts. Its specificity is not known. This sample also belongs to another study, concerning T cells of mothers and their children. That publication notes: Clones that were microchimeric and persistent were not detected among T cells.

This chain uses TRBV20-1 with TRBJ2-1, with 8 bases fitting TRBD2. This TCR came from a boy aged 5-17 years in good health. Material for sequencing was blood. CDR3 DNA: TGCAGTGCTATGAACCGGGAGGGAACCTACAATGAGCAGTTCTTC. Encoded protein: CSAMNREGTYNEQFF.